This passage covers 7 T cell receptor beta chains from one sample sequenced in a study of vaccination effects on CD4 cells after COVID-19. Peptide-pool stimulation followed by sequencing identified expanded antigen-specific CD4+ clonotypes in the ViraFEST assay. The culture ran for less than 12 days, and then CD4+ T cells were isolated. The vaccine recipients had no prior SARS-CoV-2 infection, with negative nucleocapsid antibodies. The antigens for these receptors are not known. Sequenced by immunoSEQ multiplex PCR; TCRdb stores in-frame clones only, minus some. Of 37,000 or so clones listed, about 69% are singletons. Specimen: CD4+ T cells from PBMCs cultured with HCoV-OC43 spike peptides, collected before COVID-19 vaccination. Subset noted: HCoV-OC43 spike overlapping peptide pool stimulation. These receptors were taken from a human donor who received a COVID-19 vaccine.

V usage is TRBV6-5 and J usage is TRBJ1-1; TRBD1 aligns across 7 bases. Germline V lookup: CDR1 MNHEY, CDR2 SVGAGI. V was pared by 8 bases and J by 2 bases, with 11 bases of the junction left unmatched. The CDR3 length is 15 residues. CDR3 bases: TGTGCCAGCGAAATTCTTTCAGGGGGAAACACTGAAGCTTTCTTT. Translating gives CASEILSGGNTEAFF.

The V and J genes are TRBV25-1 and TRBJ2-5; 7 bases are shared with TRBD1. Trimming at V came to 3 bases and at J to 4 bases, leaving 5 bases not matched to a gene. The CDR3 is made up of 14 amino acids. Germline CDR1 MGHDK, CDR2 SYGVNS. As DNA, the CDR3 is TGTGCCAGCAGTGAGCCGACAGGGCTAGAGACCCAGTACTTC. Its protein product is CASSEPTGLETQYF.

This sequence joins TRBV7-9 and TRBJ1-2; D uncertain. Looked up from germline, CDR1 is SEHNR and CDR2 is FQNEAQ (reference sequence). The CDR3 runs 15 residues. With 1 base removed from V and 3 bases from J, the gap between germline ends came to 12 bases. This CDR3 is CASSLGSAGHYGYTF. CDR3 bases: TGTGCCAGCAGCTTAGGGAGCGCAGGCCACTATGGCTACACCTTC.

This clone appeared a few times. The chain links TRBV6-1 to TRBJ1-1; no clear D gene. V lost 1 base to trimming and J lost 7 bases, with 10 bases between them. The CDR3 loop spans 13 amino acids. Germline CDR1 MNHNS, CDR2 SASEGT. CDR3 sequence (DNA): TGTGCCAGCAGTGAAGAATGGGTCCGTGAAGCTTTCTTT. Protein sequence: CASSEEWVREAFF.

The rearrangement joins TRBV6-4 to TRBJ2-3; D ambiguous. V lost 2 bases and J 1 base, leaving 4 bases between the germline ends. The CDR3 has 13 amino acids. CDR1 is MRHNA, CDR2 SNTAGT, per germline. DNA of the CDR3: TGTGCCAGCAGTGACGACGGCACAGATACGCAGTATTTT. This codes for CASSDDGTDTQYF.

V usage is TRBV7-6 and J usage is TRBJ2-7, with D perhaps given as TRBD1 or TRBD2 (6 bases each). CDR3 length: 16 amino acids. The germline CDR1 and CDR2 sequences are SGHVS and FNYEAQ. V was cut by 0 bases and J by 2 bases, with 14 bases left in between. The CDR3 DNA follows: TGTGCCAGCAGCTTAGCCGGCCAAGGGGGGACCTACGAGCAGTACTTC. Translated: CASSLAGQGGTYEQYF.

J is TRBJ2-2 and V is TRBV5-6; D ambiguous. The CDR3 consists of 14 residues. The V end lost 1 base, the J end lost 6 bases, and 10 bases lay between the germline ends. CDR1 and CDR2 (germline): SGHDT, YYEEEE. The CDR3 spells CASSLQADPGELFF. As DNA, the CDR3 is TGTGCCAGCAGCTTGCAAGCCGATCCCGGGGAGCTGTTTTTT.